Sequencing of this TCR beta chain was carried out in a study of cytomegalovirus exposure and HLA in healthy donors. In regard to this clone: Its antigen is undetermined.

The primer mix had 60 Vbeta and 13 Jbeta primers. The table came from immunoSEQ multiplex PCR; TCRdb's copy has only in-frame clones and leaves some out. The sample contains approximately 190,000 clones, approximately 80% of which appear only once. Germline-derived CDR1 and CDR2 are SEHNR and FQNEAQ (reference sequence). This CDR3 contains 14 residues. Unmatched junction bases numbered 1, after V lost 5 bases and J lost 2 bases. General observations from the study: In an earlier analysis, in 540 or so donors, most V segments appeared productive either ~90% or ~30% of the time. For most TCR sequences rarity was the rule, although some public TCRs occurred in many donors. Fewer N-insertions (relative to the approximately 700-donor mean) were reportedly seen in an Asian-associated ancestry cluster in a later analysis.

V usage is TRBV7-9 and J usage is TRBJ2-7, with 12 bases that match TRBD2. This TCR derives from a woman in her twenties or thirties in good health and CMV-seropositive. Sequenced sample: PBMCs. As DNA, the CDR3 is TGTGCCAGCAGCCGACTAGCGGGGGCCTACGAGCAGTACTTC. Translation: CASSRLAGAYEQYF.